These 12 T cell receptor beta chains originate from one sample sequenced in a study of cytomegalovirus exposure and HLA in healthy donors. Clones were sequenced by immunoSEQ multiplex PCR, and TCRdb holds only the in-frame ones, with some missing. The repertoire holds 150,000 to 200,000 clones, with about 90% as singletons. The sample was PBMCs. All receptors derive from a woman between 18 and 29 years old in good health and CMV-seropositive.

This clone was picked up a small number of times. The chain employs TRBV9 and TRBJ2-7, with 7 bases lining up with TRBD1. V was pared by 5 bases and J by 2 bases, with 7 bases of the junction left unmatched. From germline, CDR1 is SGDLS and CDR2 YYNGEE. The CDR3 totals 14 residues. The CDR3 nucleotides are TGTGCCAGCAGTCCTACAGGGGTGCCCTACGAGCAGTACTTC. The encoded protein is CASSPTGVPYEQYF.

CDR3 region: CASSPRGTGGINYGYTF. Written as DNA, the CDR3 is TGTGCCAGCAGTCCCCGCGGGACAGGGGGGATAAACTATGGCTACACCTTC. V and J are TRBV27 and TRBJ1-2; TRBD1 agrees at 11 bases. The germline V gene encodes CDR1 MNHEY and CDR2 SMNVEV (reference sequence). The CDR3 spans 17 residues. Trimming removed 5 bases from V and 2 bases from J; junction bases left unmatched: 10.

V gene TRBV19 combines with J gene TRBJ1-5, with a possible D match to TRBD1 (5 bases). Germline-derived CDR1 and CDR2 are LNHDA and SQIVND (reference sequence). CDR3 size: 14 residues. V dropped 2 bases and J dropped 8 bases, with 13 bases sitting between them. CDR3 in amino acids: CASSILGGGEPQHF. In DNA, the CDR3 is TGTGCCAGTAGTATACTCGGGGGTGGAGAGCCCCAGCATTTT.

V is TRBV19 and J is TRBJ1-1; 7 bases line up with TRBD1. In germline, CDR1 is LNHDA, CDR2 SQIVND (reference sequence). V lost 1 base, J lost 4 bases, and 3 bases stayed unmatched. This CDR3 region has 14 residues. CDR3 loop: CASSIGTGVTEAFF. CDR3 DNA sequence: TGTGCCAGTAGTATAGGGACAGGCGTCACTGAAGCTTTCTTT.

This chain joins TRBV28 and TRBJ2-7; 10 bases agree with TRBD2. From germline, CDR1 is MDHEN and CDR2 SYDVKM. V was clipped by 6 bases and J by 2 bases; unmatched bases: 10. The CDR3 contains 16 residues. The CDR3 spells CASSIPTSGYPYEQYF. In DNA form, the CDR3 reads TGTGCCAGCAGCATACCGACTAGCGGGTACCCCTACGAGCAGTACTTC.

The rearrangement joins TRBV7-3 to TRBJ2-7, with D possibly being TRBD2 (6 bases). Trimming removed 5 bases at V and 5 bases at J, with 13 bases between. Germline V gene sequence: CDR1 SGHTA, CDR2 FQGTGA. The CDR3 extends over 13 amino acids. CDR3 in DNA: TGTGCCAGCAGCCCGACTAGTCTCCACGAGCAGTACTTC. Translated, it gives CASSPTSLHEQYF.

V gene TRBV28 combines with J gene TRBJ2-7; TRBD2 matches 8 bases. The germline gives CDR1 MDHEN, CDR2 SYDVKM. V gave up 7 bases and J gave up 4 bases; unmatched junction bases: 9. The CDR3 contains 14 residues. CDR3 coding DNA: TGTGCCAGCACCTCGGGACTAGGATGGTACGAGCAGTACTTC. As protein: CASTSGLGWYEQYF.

The J gene is TRBJ1-4, the V gene TRBV4-1; D is uncertain. The CDR3 totals 15 residues. Trimming took 0 bases from V and 10 from J, leaving 15 bases between them. Germline V lookup: CDR1 MGHRA, CDR2 YSYEKL. The DNA of the CDR3 is TGCGCCAGCAGCCAAGATCCGTTGAGAGCCCCAAAACTGTTTTTT. Encoded protein: CASSQDPLRAPKLFF.

This chain uses TRBV11-2 with TRBJ2-7; D is perhaps TRBD1 (5 bases). V shed 6 bases and J shed 2 bases, with 23 bases lying between them. CDR1 SGHAT and CDR2 FQNNGV come from the germline V gene. The CDR3 contains 17 residues. In DNA, the CDR3 is TGTGCCAGCAGTCGTACCTCTACAGGAGTTAATACCTACGAGCAGTACTTC. Translating it yields CASSRTSTGVNTYEQYF. The whole variable domain, filled in from reference TRBV11-2 and TRBJ2-7, reads EAGVAQSPRYKIIEKRQSVAFWCNPISGHATLYWYQQILGQGPKLLIQFQNNGVVDDSQLPKDRFSAERLKGVDSTLKIQPAKLEDSAVYLCASSRTSTGVNTYEQYFGPGTRLTVT.

The table lists this clone with a count of one. CDR3 nucleotide sequence: TGTGCCAGCACTGAGTGGCGAGGGAATGAGCAGTTCTTC. Encoded protein: CASTEWRGNEQFF. J is TRBJ2-1 and V is TRBV6-1; TRBD2 is a possible D gene (5 bases). Germline assignment: CDR1 MNHNS and CDR2 SASEGT. This CDR3 region has 13 residues. Trimming pared 7 bases from V and 7 bases from J, leaving 14 bases between.

The chain couples TRBV18 to TRBJ2-2; 7 positions match TRBD1. Germline V CDR1 and CDR2: KGHSH, LQKENI. V was pared by 2 bases and J by 6 bases, with 6 bases of the junction left unmatched. The CDR3 covers 15 residues. CDR3 DNA: TGTGCCAGCTCACCAAGGGACAGTGGGGCCGGGGAGCTGTTTTTT. This encodes CASSPRDSGAGELFF.

The chain links TRBV7-6 to TRBJ2-6; D is undetermined. The CDR3 totals 15 residues. With 4 bases removed from V and 0 bases from J, the gap between germline ends came to 7 bases. Germline CDR1 and CDR2: SGHVS and FNYEAQ. Here the CDR3 reads CASSSPGSGANVLTF. CDR3 bases: TGTGCCAGCAGCTCCCCCGGCTCTGGGGCCAACGTCCTGACTTTC.